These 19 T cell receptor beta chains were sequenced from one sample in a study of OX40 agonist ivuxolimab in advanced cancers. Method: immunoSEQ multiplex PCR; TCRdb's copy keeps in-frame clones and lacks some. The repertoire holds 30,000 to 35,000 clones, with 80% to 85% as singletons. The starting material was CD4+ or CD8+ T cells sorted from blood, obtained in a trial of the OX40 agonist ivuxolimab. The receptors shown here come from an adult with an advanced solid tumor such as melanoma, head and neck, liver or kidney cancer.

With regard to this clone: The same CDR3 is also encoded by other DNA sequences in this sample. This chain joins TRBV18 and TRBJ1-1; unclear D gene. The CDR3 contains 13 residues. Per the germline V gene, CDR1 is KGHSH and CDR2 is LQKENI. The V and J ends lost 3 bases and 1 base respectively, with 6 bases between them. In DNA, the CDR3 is TGTGCCAGCTCACCGAACGGGAACACTGAAGCTTTCTTT. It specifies CASSPNGNTEAFF.

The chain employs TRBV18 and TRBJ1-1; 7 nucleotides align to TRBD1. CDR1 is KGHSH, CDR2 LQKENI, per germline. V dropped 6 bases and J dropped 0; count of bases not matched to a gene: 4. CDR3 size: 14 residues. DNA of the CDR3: TGTGCCAGCTCTCAGACAGGGATGAACACTGAAGCTTTCTTT. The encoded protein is CASSQTGMNTEAFF.

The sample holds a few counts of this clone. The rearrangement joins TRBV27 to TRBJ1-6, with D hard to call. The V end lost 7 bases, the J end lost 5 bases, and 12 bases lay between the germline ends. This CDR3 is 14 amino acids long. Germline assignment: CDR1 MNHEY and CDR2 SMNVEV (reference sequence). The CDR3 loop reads CASTFWWNNSPLHF. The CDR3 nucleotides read TGTGCCAGCACTTTCTGGTGGAATAATTCACCCCTCCACTTT.

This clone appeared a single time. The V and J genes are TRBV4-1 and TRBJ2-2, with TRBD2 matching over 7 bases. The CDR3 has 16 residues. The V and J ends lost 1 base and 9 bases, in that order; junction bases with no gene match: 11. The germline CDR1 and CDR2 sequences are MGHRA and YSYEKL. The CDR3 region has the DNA TGCGCCAGCAGCCAAGTGAGGGAGGGGTGGTATAGGGAGCTGTTTTTT. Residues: CASSQVREGWYRELFF.

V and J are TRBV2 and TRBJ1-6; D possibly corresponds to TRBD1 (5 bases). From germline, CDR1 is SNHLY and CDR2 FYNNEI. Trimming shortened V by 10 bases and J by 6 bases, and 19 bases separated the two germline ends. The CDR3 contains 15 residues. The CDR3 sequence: CATSIGGFRNSPLHF. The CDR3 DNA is TGTGCCACCTCCATCGGGGGTTTTCGTAATTCACCCCTCCACTTT.

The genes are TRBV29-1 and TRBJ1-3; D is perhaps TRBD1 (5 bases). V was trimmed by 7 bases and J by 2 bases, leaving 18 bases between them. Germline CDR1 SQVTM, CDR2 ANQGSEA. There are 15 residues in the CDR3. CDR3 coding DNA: TGCAGCGCCTTGTGGGGGTCGGGGGCTGGAAACACCATATATTTT. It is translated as CSALWGSGAGNTIYF.

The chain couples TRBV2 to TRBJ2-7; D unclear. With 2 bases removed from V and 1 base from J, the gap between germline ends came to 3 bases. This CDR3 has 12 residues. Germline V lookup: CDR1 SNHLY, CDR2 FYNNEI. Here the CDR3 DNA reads TGTGCCAGCAGTGAAATATCCTACGAGCAGTACTTC. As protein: CASSEISYEQYF.

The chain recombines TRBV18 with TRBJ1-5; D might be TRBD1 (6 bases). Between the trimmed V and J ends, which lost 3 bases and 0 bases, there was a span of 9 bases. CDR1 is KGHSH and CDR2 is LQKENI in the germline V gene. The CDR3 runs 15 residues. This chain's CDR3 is CASSPDSYSNQPQHF. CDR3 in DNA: TGTGCCAGCTCACCGGACAGTTATAGCAATCAGCCCCAGCATTTT.

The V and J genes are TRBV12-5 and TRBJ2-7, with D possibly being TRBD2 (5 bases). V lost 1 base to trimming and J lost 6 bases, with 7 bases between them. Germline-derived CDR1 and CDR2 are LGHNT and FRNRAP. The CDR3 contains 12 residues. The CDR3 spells CASGLERSEQYF. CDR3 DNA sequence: TGTGCTAGTGGTTTGGAGCGGAGCGAGCAGTACTTC.

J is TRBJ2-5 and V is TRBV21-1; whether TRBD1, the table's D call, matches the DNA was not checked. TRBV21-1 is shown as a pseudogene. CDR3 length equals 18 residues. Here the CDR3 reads CASSNPLVGQGWRETQYF. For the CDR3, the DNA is TGTGCCAGCAGCAATCCGTTGGTTGGGCAGGGGTGGAGAGAGACCCAGTACTTC.

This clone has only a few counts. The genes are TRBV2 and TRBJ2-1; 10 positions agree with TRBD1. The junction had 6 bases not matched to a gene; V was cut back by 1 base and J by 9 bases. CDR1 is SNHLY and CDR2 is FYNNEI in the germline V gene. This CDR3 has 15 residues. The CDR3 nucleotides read TGTGCCAGCAGTGAAGTAACCGGGACAGGGGCTGAGCAGTTCTTC. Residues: CASSEVTGTGAEQFF.

CDR3 sequence reads: CASSSRQGLDTEAFF. The CDR3 nucleotides read TGTGCCAGCAGCTCGAGGCAGGGGTTAGACACTGAAGCTTTCTTT. The chain links TRBV5-4 to TRBJ1-1, with D possibly being TRBD1 (6 bases). The CDR3 is 15 residues long. Trimming stripped 3 bases from V and 3 bases from J, with 15 bases between. Germline V gene sequence: CDR1 SGHNT, CDR2 YYREEE (reference sequence).

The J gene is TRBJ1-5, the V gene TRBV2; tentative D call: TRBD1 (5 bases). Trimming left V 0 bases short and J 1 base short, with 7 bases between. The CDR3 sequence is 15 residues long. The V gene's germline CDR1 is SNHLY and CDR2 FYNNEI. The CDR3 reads CASSEAGQSNQPQHF. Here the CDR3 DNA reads TGTGCCAGCAGTGAAGCGGGGCAGAGCAATCAGCCCCAGCATTTT.

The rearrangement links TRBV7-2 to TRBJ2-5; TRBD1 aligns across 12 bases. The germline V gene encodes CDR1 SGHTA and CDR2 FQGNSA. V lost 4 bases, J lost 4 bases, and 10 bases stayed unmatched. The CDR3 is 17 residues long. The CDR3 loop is CASSSGTGGILGETQYF. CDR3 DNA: TGTGCCAGCAGCTCCGGGACAGGGGGCATTCTTGGAGAGACCCAGTACTTC.

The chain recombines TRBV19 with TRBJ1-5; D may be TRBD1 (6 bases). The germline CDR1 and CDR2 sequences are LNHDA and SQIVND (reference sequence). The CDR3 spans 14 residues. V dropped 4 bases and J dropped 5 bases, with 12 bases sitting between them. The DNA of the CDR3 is TGTGCCAGTAGTAAGGGGGAATTGTATCAGCCCCAGCATTTT. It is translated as CASSKGELYQPQHF.

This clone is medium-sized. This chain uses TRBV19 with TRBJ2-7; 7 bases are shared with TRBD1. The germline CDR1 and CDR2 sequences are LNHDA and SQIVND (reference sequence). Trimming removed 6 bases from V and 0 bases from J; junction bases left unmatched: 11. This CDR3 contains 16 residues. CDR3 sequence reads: CASSQRGQDLSYEQYF. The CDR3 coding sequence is TGTGCCAGTAGCCAAAGAGGACAGGATCTCTCCTACGAGCAGTACTTC.

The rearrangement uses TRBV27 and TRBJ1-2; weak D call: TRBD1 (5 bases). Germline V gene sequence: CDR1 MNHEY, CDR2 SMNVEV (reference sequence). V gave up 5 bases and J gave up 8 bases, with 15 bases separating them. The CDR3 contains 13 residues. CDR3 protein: CASSKGPSGGYTF. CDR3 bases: TGTGCCAGCAGTAAGGGACCCTCTGGGGGCTACACCTTC.

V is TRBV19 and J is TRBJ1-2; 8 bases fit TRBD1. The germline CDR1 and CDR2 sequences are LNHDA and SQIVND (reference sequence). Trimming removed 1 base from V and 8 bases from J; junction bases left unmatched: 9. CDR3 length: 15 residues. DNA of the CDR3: TGTGCCAGTAGTATAGGCGGACAGGGAGGTCGGGGCTACACCTTC. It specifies CASSIGGQGGRGYTF.

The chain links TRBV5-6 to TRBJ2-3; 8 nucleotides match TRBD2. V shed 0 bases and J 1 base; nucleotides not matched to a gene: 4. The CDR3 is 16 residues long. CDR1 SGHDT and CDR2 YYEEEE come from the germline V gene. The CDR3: CASSLALGGGTDTQYF. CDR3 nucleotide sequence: TGTGCCAGCAGCTTGGCCCTCGGGGGGGGCACAGATACGCAGTATTTT.